The 32 T cell receptor beta chains in this list originate from one sample, sequenced in a study of cytomegalovirus exposure and HLA in healthy donors. The PCR employed 60 Vbeta primers together with 13 Jbeta primers. Generated by immunoSEQ multiplex PCR, the TCRdb table keeps only in-frame clones and is missing some. The profile shows approximately 85,000 clones, roughly 80% of them singletons. Sequenced sample: PBMCs. The receptors here all came from a woman aged 45-59 years in good health and CMV-seropositive.

This clone is a singleton in its sample. The CDR3 nucleotides read TGTGCCAGCAGGGTAACAGGGGGCGCGTCTGAAGCTTTCTTT. It yields the protein CASRVTGGASEAFF. The chain combines TRBV5-4 with TRBJ1-1; TRBD1 matches 9 bases. V shed 5 bases and J 6 bases; nucleotides not matched to a gene: 8. This CDR3 spans 14 amino acids. Germline loops: CDR1 SGHNT, CDR2 YYREEE (reference sequence).

V and J are TRBV27 and TRBJ2-7; TRBD2 aligns across 8 bases. Trimming cost V 6 bases and J 2 bases; bases outside gene matches: 12. This CDR3 region has 16 residues. Germline CDR1 is MNHEY and CDR2 is SMNVEV (reference sequence). CDR3 region: CASRTQGPGLAYEQYV. The CDR3 DNA sequence: TGTGCCAGCAGAACCCAGGGACCGGGACTAGCCTACGAGCAGTACGTC.

This chain joins TRBV6-1 and TRBJ1-2, with 9 bases lining up with TRBD1. The CDR3 runs 13 residues. After removal of 5 bases from V and 8 bases from J, the junction contained 6 bases not matched to a gene. The germline gives CDR1 MNHNS, CDR2 SASEGT. The CDR3 bases are TGTGCCAGCAGTCATACAGGGGGCGGAGGCTACACCTTC. Protein: CASSHTGGGGYTF.

The chain recombines TRBV7-2 with TRBJ2-3; possibly TRBD2 for D (7 bases). The V gene lost 2 bases and the J gene lost 4 bases, with 13 bases spanning the gap. Germline CDR1 is SGHTA and CDR2 is FQGNSA. This CDR3 comprises 15 residues. DNA for the CDR3: TGTGCCAGCAGCTTAACGGGGGGCACCGCAGATACGCAGTATTTT. Residues: CASSLTGGTADTQYF.

The genes are TRBV10-2 and TRBJ2-1, with 7 bases lining up with TRBD2. This CDR3 has 13 amino acids. V shed 11 bases and J 7 bases; nucleotides not matched to a gene: 11. Germline values: CDR1 WSHSY, CDR2 SAAADI. CDR3 region: CASGGSRFNEQFF. The CDR3 coding sequence is TGCGCCTCCGGGGGGAGTAGGTTTAATGAGCAGTTCTTC.

This chain uses TRBV5-1 with TRBJ1-1; perhaps TRBD1 as D (5 bases). With 2 bases removed from V and 5 bases from J, the gap between germline ends came to 10 bases. The CDR3 runs 13 residues. Germline V gene sequence: CDR1 SGHRS, CDR2 YFSETQ. This chain's CDR3 is CASSFSGPTEAFF. The CDR3 bases are TGCGCCAGCAGCTTTTCAGGGCCGACTGAAGCTTTCTTT.

CDR3 sequence (DNA): TGTGCCAGCAGGATTACAGGGAACTATAATTCACCCCTCCACTTT. This codes for CASRITGNYNSPLHF. The V gene is TRBV6-5, the J gene TRBJ1-6, with D tentatively TRBD1 (6 bases). Trimming took 6 bases from V and 3 from J, leaving 12 bases between them. Germline CDR1 is MNHEY and CDR2 is SVGAGI. The CDR3 is 15 amino acids.

This clone has just a few counts. The V and J genes are TRBV11-2 and TRBJ2-1; D may be TRBD1 (6 bases). CDR1 SGHAT and CDR2 FQNNGV come from the germline V gene. CDR3 length: 12 residues. The V gene lost 2 bases and the J gene lost 12 bases, with 11 bases spanning the gap. The CDR3 DNA reads as TGTGCCAGCAGCTTATCAGCCAGGGGGCAGTTCTTC. Translating gives CASSLSARGQFF.

In its sample, this clone was seen a few times. The rearrangement uses TRBV18 and TRBJ2-7; TRBD1 matches at 10 bases. Germline V gene sequence: CDR1 KGHSH, CDR2 LQKENI. This CDR3 is 16 amino acids long. J was trimmed by 1 base and V by 1 base; bases with no gene match: 4. In DNA form, the CDR3 reads TGTGCCAGCTCACCACGTGGGGACAGGGGTTCCTACGAGCAGTACTTC. It specifies CASSPRGDRGSYEQYF.

The chain uses TRBV5-1 and TRBJ2-5, with 10 bases aligning to TRBD1. The better agreement between TRBJ2-7 and the DNA end casts doubt on the J call. The CDR3 contains 16 residues. CDR1 is SGHRS and CDR2 is YFSETQ in the germline V gene. The CDR3 DNA reads TGCGCCAGCAGCTTGGCCTTTCGGACAGGGGGAGACGAGCAGTACTTC. Protein product: CASSLAFRTGGDEQYF.

The chain combines TRBV10-2 with TRBJ2-3; D not resolved. V lost 3 bases and J 2 bases, leaving 12 bases between the germline ends. CDR1 WSHSY and CDR2 SAAADI come from the germline V gene. The CDR3 extends over 15 amino acids. CDR3 residues: CASSDQALHTDTQYF. CDR3 DNA: TGCGCCAGCAGTGATCAAGCCCTTCACACAGATACGCAGTATTTT.

The genes are TRBV11-2 and TRBJ2-5; D not resolved. V gave up 5 bases and J gave up 1 base, with 17 bases separating them. Germline assignment: CDR1 SGHAT and CDR2 FQNNGV. The CDR3 is 16 residues long. The CDR3 loop reads CASSPRGGAPQETQYF. The DNA of the CDR3 is TGTGCCAGCAGCCCCAGAGGTGGTGCACCCCAAGAGACCCAGTACTTC. Combining the CDR3 with reference TRBV11-2 and TRBJ2-5 gives the whole variable domain EAGVAQSPRYKIIEKRQSVAFWCNPISGHATLYWYQQILGQGPKLLIQFQNNGVVDDSQLPKDRFSAERLKGVDSTLKIQPAKLEDSAVYLCASSPRGGAPQETQYFGPGTRLLVL.

The genes are TRBV7-3 and TRBJ2-1, with 13 bases fitting TRBD2. This CDR3 comprises 15 residues. Germline CDR1 and CDR2: SGHTA and FQGTGA. After removal of 5 bases from V and 9 bases from J, the junction contained 7 bases not matched to a gene. CDR3 amino acids: CASSPGTSGMGEQFF. The CDR3, as DNA: TGTGCCAGCAGCCCTGGGACTAGCGGGATGGGTGAGCAGTTCTTC.

The chain uses TRBV19 and TRBJ1-4; 7 bases map to TRBD1. Germline values: CDR1 LNHDA, CDR2 SQIVND (reference sequence). Trimming cost V 3 bases and J 3 bases; bases outside gene matches: 4. This CDR3 comprises 15 residues. The CDR3 sequence is CASSISGTANEKLFF. The CDR3 DNA reads as TGTGCCAGTAGTATCTCCGGGACAGCTAATGAAAAACTGTTTTTT. Based on the CDR3 plus reference TRBV19 and TRBJ1-4, the full variable domain is DGGITQSPKYLFRKEGQNVTLSCEQNLNHDAMYWYRQDPGQGLRLIYYSQIVNDFQKGDIAEGYSVSREKKESFPLTVTSAQKNPTAFYLCASSISGTANEKLFFGSGTQLSVL.

The rearrangement joins TRBV5-4 to TRBJ1-1; 7 bases fit TRBD1. V shed 0 bases, J shed 1 base, and the junction held 3 bases outside the gene matches. Germline CDR1 and CDR2: SGHNT and YYREEE (reference sequence). The CDR3 length is 15 residues. CDR3 coding DNA: TGTGCCAGCAGCTTGGGGGACAGATCGAACACTGAAGCTTTCTTT. This sequence encodes CASSLGDRSNTEAFF.

The V gene is TRBV5-1, the J gene TRBJ2-2; D is perhaps TRBD1 (6 bases). In germline, CDR1 is SGHRS, CDR2 YFSETQ. V gave up 2 bases and J gave up 6 bases, with 11 bases separating them. There are 14 residues in the CDR3. The chain's CDR3 is CASSLITGSGELFF. For the CDR3, the DNA is TGCGCCAGCAGCTTAATTACAGGGTCCGGGGAGCTGTTTTTT.

The chain recombines TRBV14 with TRBJ1-3; D gene unclear. V was cut by 4 bases and J by 4 bases, with 11 bases left in between. The germline V gene encodes CDR1 SGHDN and CDR2 FVKESK. The CDR3 sequence is 14 residues long. CDR3 bases: TGTGCCAGCAGCCGAGATTTGAGGGGAAACACCATATATTTT. It codes for CASSRDLRGNTIYF.

The rearrangement joins TRBV7-8 to TRBJ2-1; D is possibly TRBD2 (5 bases). This CDR3 has 13 amino acids. Between the trimmed V and J ends, which lost 1 base and 7 bases, there was a span of 8 bases. Germline-derived CDR1 and CDR2 are SGHVS and FQNEAQ. DNA of the CDR3: TGTGCCAGCAGCTTAGGGCTAGCAAATGAGCAGTTCTTC. As protein: CASSLGLANEQFF.

J is TRBJ2-7 and V is TRBV5-5; the D gene is possibly TRBD1 (6 bases). The CDR3 totals 16 residues. Germline V gene data show CDR1 as SGHKS and CDR2 as YYEKEE (reference sequence). V was trimmed by 0 bases and J by 1 base, leaving 14 bases between them. The CDR3 region has the DNA TGTGCCAGCAGCTTGGCCGTGTCTGACAGGTCCTACGAGCAGTACTTC. Translation: CASSLAVSDRSYEQYF.

This chain links TRBV10-3 with TRBJ1-2; TRBD1 agrees at 10 bases. This CDR3 has 15 residues. Trimming cost V 4 bases and J 9 bases; bases outside gene matches: 11. Germline V gene sequence: CDR1 ENHRY, CDR2 SYGVKD. In DNA form, the CDR3 reads TGTGCCATCAGTGTGGAGGAGGGACAGGGGACTAGCTACACCTTC. It translates to CAISVEEGQGTSYTF.

The V call is TRBV18, the J call TRBJ1-1, with TRBD1 identical over 8 bases. Germline CDR1 KGHSH, CDR2 LQKENI. The CDR3 sequence is 16 residues long. V shed 3 bases and J 1 base; nucleotides not matched to a gene: 7. In nucleotides, the CDR3 is TGTGCCAGCTCACCTACCAATACAGGGGGGAACACTGAAGCTTTCTTT. Its protein is CASSPTNTGGNTEAFF.

The chain couples TRBV7-2 to TRBJ1-2, with TRBD1 matching over 7 bases. The germline gives CDR1 SGHTA, CDR2 FQGNSA. Unmatched junction bases numbered 5, after V lost 6 bases and J lost 7 bases. The CDR3 covers 12 residues. The CDR3 spells CASSAQGFGYTF. Written as DNA, the CDR3 is TGTGCCAGCAGTGCACAGGGGTTTGGCTACACCTTC.

V is TRBV30 and J is TRBJ2-5, with a possible D match to TRBD1 (5 bases). V was trimmed by 0 bases and J by 4 bases, leaving 12 bases between them. Germline V lookup: CDR1 GTSNPN, CDR2 SVGIG (reference sequence). The CDR3 loop spans 14 amino acids. CDR3 loop: CAWSVGRVGETQYF. CDR3 nucleotide sequence: TGTGCCTGGAGTGTCGGCAGGGTAGGAGAGACCCAGTACTTC.

The gene calls are TRBV30 and TRBJ1-4; TRBD1 aligns across 7 bases. With 3 bases clipped from V and 3 bases from J, the junction kept 7 bases outside the gene matches. The CDR3 is made up of 15 amino acids. Looked up from germline, CDR1 is GTSNPN and CDR2 is SVGIG (reference sequence). The CDR3 spells CAWREKGAANEKLFF. In nucleotides, the CDR3 is TGTGCCTGGAGAGAAAAGGGGGCAGCTAATGAAAAACTGTTTTTT. The full variable domain, its missing parts supplied by reference TRBV30 and TRBJ1-4, is SQTIHQWPATLVQPVGSPLSLECTVEGTSNPNLYWYRQAAGRGLQLLFYSVGIGQISSEVPQNLSASRPQDRQFILSSKKLLLSDSGFYLCAWREKGAANEKLFFGSGTQLSVL.

Note on this clone: Its ends do not fully match the called genes, so a read error is possible. The chain employs TRBV7-2 and TRBJ2-3; D uncertain. This CDR3 is built from 14 residues. Germline assignment: CDR1 SGHTA and CDR2 FQGNSA. The CDR3 reads CASTLGLFTDTQYF. The CDR3 bases are TGTGCCAGCACCTTAGGCCTATTCACAGATACGCAGTATTTT.

The V call is TRBV19, the J call TRBJ1-6, with D unclear. The V end lost 3 bases, the J end lost 7 bases, and 7 bases lay between the germline ends. In germline, CDR1 is LNHDA, CDR2 SQIVND (reference sequence). The CDR3 consists of 13 residues. The DNA of the CDR3 is TGTGCCAGTAGTATGGCAGGAAATTCACCCCTCCACTTT. Encoded protein: CASSMAGNSPLHF.

V gene TRBV5-4 combines with J gene TRBJ2-2; maybe TRBD2 (5 bases). Trimming cost V 10 bases and J 3 bases, with 13 bases left between them. Germline CDR1 reads SGHNT; CDR2 reads YYREEE (reference sequence). The CDR3 extends over 13 amino acids. The CDR3, as DNA: TGTGCCTATGGAGGAGTCGACACCGGGGAGCTGTTTTTT. This translates into CAYGGVDTGELFF.

The J gene is TRBJ2-7, the V gene TRBV6-1; D is ambiguous. The CDR3 spans 12 residues. CDR1 is MNHNS, CDR2 SASEGT, per germline. Trimming took off 0 bases at V and 5 bases at J, with 5 bases between the two ends. CDR3 in amino acids: CASSEALNEQYF. The CDR3 DNA reads as TGTGCCAGCAGTGAAGCGCTAAACGAGCAGTACTTC.

This rearrangement joins TRBV7-9 to TRBJ2-3; TRBD1 agrees at 8 bases. Germline lookup yields CDR1 SEHNR and CDR2 FQNEAQ (reference sequence). The V and J ends lost 11 bases and 3 bases, in that order; junction bases with no gene match: 7. CDR3 length: 13 residues. CDR3 in DNA: TGTGCCCAGGGGGCGGTGAAAACAGATACGCAGTATTTT. Residues: CAQGAVKTDTQYF. The full variable domain, in which reference TRBV7-9 and TRBJ2-3 provide the parts outside the CDR3, is DTGVSQNPRHKITKRGQNVTFRCDPISEHNRLYWYRQTLGQGPEFLTYFQNEAQLEKSRLLSDRFSAERPKGSFSTLEIQRTEQGDSAMYLCAQGAVKTDTQYFGPGTRLTVL.

This clone showed up just once. The chain couples TRBV2 to TRBJ1-4; TRBD1 matches 7 bases. Germline lookup yields CDR1 SNHLY and CDR2 FYNNEI. This CDR3 is built from 14 residues. J was trimmed by 5 bases and V by 6 bases; bases with no gene match: 6. The CDR3: CASRHRGRNEKLFF. DNA for the CDR3: TGTGCCAGCAGGCACAGGGGAAGAAATGAAAAACTGTTTTTT.

The rearrangement links TRBV6-5 to TRBJ1-5; the D gene is possibly TRBD1 (5 bases). V was clipped by 3 bases and J by 5 bases, with 17 bases between them. The germline gives CDR1 MNHEY, CDR2 SVGAGI. The CDR3 covers 16 residues. CDR3 sequence: CASSYGPPRAHQPQHF. CDR3 sequence (DNA): TGTGCCAGCAGTTATGGGCCCCCCAGGGCCCATCAGCCCCAGCATTTT.

The rearrangement joins TRBV7-8 to TRBJ1-2, with TRBD1 as a possible D gene (6 bases). Germline CDR1 SGHVS, CDR2 FQNEAQ. The V end was cut by 6 bases, the J end by 4 bases, with 15 bases between. There are 14 residues in the CDR3. The CDR3 is CASSSGGQFYGYTF. As DNA, the CDR3 is TGTGCCAGCAGTTCGGGGGGGCAATTCTATGGCTACACCTTC.